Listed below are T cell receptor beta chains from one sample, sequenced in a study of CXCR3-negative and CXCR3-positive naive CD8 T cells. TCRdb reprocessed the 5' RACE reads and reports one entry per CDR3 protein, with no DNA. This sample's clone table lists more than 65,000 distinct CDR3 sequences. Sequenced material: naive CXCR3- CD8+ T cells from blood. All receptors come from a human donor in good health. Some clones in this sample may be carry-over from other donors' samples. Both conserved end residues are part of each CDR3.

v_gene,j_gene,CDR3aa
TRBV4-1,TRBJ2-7,CASSHIIAGAYEQYF
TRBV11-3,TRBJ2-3,CASSLGSRDTQYF
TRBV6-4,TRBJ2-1,CASSALAGEVDEQFF
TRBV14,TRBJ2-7,CASSTGIAYEQYF
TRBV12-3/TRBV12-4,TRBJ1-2,CASSLGMNTYYGYTF
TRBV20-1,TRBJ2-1,CSARDGTPNYNEQFF
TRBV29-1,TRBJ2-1,CSIPPGAPYNEQFF
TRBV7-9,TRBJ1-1,CASSVVGPQGTEAFF
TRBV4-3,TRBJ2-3,CASSQEPTSTDTQYF
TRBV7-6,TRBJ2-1,CASSRLGQLNEQFF
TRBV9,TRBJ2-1,CASSVDGVYNEQFF
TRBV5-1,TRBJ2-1,CASSFGGEQYNEQFF
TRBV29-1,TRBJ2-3,CSVETSSGRGSDTQYF
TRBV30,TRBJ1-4,CAWSVFPATNEKLFF
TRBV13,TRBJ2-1,CASSHLDTSGGNEQFF
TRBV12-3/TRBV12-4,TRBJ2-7,CASSLRPDEQYF
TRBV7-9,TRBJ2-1,CASSPPAIPNEQFF
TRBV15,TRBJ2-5,CATSRGARDLWQETQYF
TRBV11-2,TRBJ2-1,CASSVSRDLYNEQFF
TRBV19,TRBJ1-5,CASSIAPGTGALNQPQHF
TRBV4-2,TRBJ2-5,CASSPPRGGRWETQYF
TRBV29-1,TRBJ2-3,CSVTGGLADTQYF
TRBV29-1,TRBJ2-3,CSGTAYTDTQYF
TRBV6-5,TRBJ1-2,CASSSVGTFKGGYTF
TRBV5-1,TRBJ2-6,CASSFDRVGANVLTF
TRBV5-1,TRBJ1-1,CASSLGGSVVGDTEAFF
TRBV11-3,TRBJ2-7,CASSLLGDSYEQYF
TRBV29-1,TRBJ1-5,CSVGGDSNQPQHF
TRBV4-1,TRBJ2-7,CASSQGGTGLREQYF
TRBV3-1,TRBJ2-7,CASSQVDAGAYYEQYF
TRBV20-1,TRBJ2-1,CSARAFGAVYNEQFF
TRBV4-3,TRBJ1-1,CASSQGDTEAFF
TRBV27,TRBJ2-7,CASSLLGEAYEQYF
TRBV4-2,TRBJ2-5,CASSQDLGQGAETQYF
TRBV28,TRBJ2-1,CASSLRGGGVEQFF
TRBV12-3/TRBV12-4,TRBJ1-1,CASSGPQGLNTEAFF
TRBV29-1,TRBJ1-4,CSVEVTRKLFF
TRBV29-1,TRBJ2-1,CSVDGLAGGPGNEQFF
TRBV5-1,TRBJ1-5,CASSLGWGSNQPQHF
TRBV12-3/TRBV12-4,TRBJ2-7,CASSWGLAARGEQYF
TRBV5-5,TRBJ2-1,CASSYDTGHEQFF
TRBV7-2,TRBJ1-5,CASSLGDSPNQPQHF
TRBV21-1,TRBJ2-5,CASMPASVTQYF